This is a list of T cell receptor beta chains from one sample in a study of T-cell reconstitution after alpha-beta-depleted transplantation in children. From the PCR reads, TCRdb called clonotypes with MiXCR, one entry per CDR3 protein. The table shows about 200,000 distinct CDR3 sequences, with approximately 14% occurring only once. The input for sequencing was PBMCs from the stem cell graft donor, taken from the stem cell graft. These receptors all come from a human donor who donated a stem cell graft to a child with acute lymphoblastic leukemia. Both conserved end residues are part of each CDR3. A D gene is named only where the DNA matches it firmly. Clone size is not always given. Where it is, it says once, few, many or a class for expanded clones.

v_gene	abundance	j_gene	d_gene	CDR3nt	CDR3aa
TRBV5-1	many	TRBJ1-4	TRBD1	TGCGCCAGCAGCTCGACAGGGGGCGAAGAAAAACTGTTTTTT	CASSSTGGEEKLFF
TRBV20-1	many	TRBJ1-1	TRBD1	TGCAGTGCTACGGGACAGGGGTATGAAGCTTTCTTT	CSATGQGYEAFF
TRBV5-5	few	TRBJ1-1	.	TGTGCCAGCAGCTTGGAATGGGGGCTAGCTTTCTTT	CASSLEWGLAFF
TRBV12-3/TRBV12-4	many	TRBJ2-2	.	TGTGCCAGCAGTTTTCCGTCTAGTAAGACCGGGGAGCTGTTTTTT	CASSFPSSKTGELFF
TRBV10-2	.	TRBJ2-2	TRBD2	TGCGCCAGCAGTGATTTAGCGGGAGGGCCCAGGAACACCGGGGAGCTGTTTTTT	CASSDLAGGPRNTGELFF
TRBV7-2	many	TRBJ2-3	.	TGTGCCAGCAGCCGTATGGACTCCCCCATAGTAGATACGCAGTATTTT	CASSRMDSPIVDTQYF
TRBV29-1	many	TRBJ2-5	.	TGCAGCGTGGAGTGGTTTCGAGAGACCCAGTACTTC	CSVEWFRETQYF
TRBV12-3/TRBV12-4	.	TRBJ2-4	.	TGTGCCAGCAGTACCGGGAGAAGGGACATTCAGTACTTC	CASSTGRRDIQYF
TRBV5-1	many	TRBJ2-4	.	TGCGCCAGCAGCCCCGGGACTCAGGGAAACATTCAGTACTTC	CASSPGTQGNIQYF
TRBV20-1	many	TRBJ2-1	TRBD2	TGCAGTGCTAGAGATCTTCTACTAGCGGGAGGGCCCAATGAGCAGTTCTTC	CSARDLLLAGGPNEQFF
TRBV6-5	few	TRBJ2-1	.	TGTGCCAGCAGCCTCGACAGTGTGTCTTACAATCAGCAGTTCTTC	CASSLDSVSYNQQFF
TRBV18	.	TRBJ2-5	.	TGTGCCAGCTCATTCAGGGGGAGGATCCAGTACTTC	CASSFRGRIQYF
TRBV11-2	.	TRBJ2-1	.	TGTGCCAGCAGCTTAGATTGGAGGTCGAGCAGAAATGAGCAGTTCTTC	CASSLDWRSSRNEQFF
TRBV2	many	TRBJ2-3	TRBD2	TGTGCCAGCAGGAAAGCGGGAGTAGTGGCAGATACGCAGTATTTT	CASRKAGVVADTQYF
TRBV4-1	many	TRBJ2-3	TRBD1	TGCGCCAGCAGCCGGGTTGGCGACAGGGGCACAGATACGCAGTATTTT	CASSRVGDRGTDTQYF
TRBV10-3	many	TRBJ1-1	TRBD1	TGTGCCATCTCCGAACGGACAGGGCTGAACACTGAAGCTTTCTTT	CAISERTGLNTEAFF
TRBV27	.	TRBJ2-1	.	TGTGCCAGCAGTTTATCGTGGCACCGTAACAATGAGCAGTTCTTC	CASSLSWHRNNEQFF